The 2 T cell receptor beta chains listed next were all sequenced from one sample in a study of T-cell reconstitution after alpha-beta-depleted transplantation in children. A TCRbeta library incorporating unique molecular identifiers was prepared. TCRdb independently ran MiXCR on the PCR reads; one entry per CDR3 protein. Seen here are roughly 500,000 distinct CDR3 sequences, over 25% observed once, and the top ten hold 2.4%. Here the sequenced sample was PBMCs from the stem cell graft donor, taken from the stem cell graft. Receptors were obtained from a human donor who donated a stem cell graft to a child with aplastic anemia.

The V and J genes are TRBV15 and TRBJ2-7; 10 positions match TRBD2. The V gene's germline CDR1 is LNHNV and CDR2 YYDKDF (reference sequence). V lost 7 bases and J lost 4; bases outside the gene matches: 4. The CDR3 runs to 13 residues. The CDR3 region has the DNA TGTGCCACCAAGCCTAGCGGGAGTTACGAGCAGTACTTC. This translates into CATKPSGSYEQYF.

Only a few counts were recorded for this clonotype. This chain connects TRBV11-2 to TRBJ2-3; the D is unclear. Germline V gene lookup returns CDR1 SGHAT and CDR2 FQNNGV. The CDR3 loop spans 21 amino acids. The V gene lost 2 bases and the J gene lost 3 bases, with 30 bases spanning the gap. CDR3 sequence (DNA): TGTGCCAGCAGCTTATTGGGCCTCATTGGCGTTGAGCGATTAAGGACAGATACGCAGTATTTT. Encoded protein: CASSLLGLIGVERLRTDTQYF.